The sequence of this T cell receptor beta chain was determined in a study of T cell responses to AZD1222 COVID-19 vaccine (dated by TCRdb to the early 2020s). The study in broad terms: A total of more than 230 trial participants underwent TCR sequencing, of whom some 200 had received two doses of AZD1222 and 26 had received two doses of the MenACWY control vaccine. Trial participants were enrolled by age into subgroups of 18-55, 56-69 and 70-plus years, and 148, 28 and 57 TCR-sequenced participants, respectively, were included in these subgroups.

Via the germline V gene (reference sequence), CDR1 is MNHEY and CDR2 SMNVEV. V loses 3 bases, J loses 6 bases, and the germline ends lie 11 bases apart. Reading from cysteine to phenylalanine, the CDR3 counts 13 amino acids. The retained sequence is limited to the CDR3, 39 bases, with the frame set at the first base. Interpreted using the paper, the time point label stands for: about 28 days (+/-7) after the second vaccine dose. AZD1222 recipients given second doses at about 4 weeks or at about 12 weeks were pooled, since spike-specific TCR depth and breadth were not found to differ between the two schedules. Vaccinee samples came from UK trials COV001 and COV002, including a single-blind randomized controlled phase 2/3 trial of AZD1222 (ChAdOx1 nCoV-19) in healthy adults. Trial participant PBMC samples were collected at day 0 and day 28 after the second dose for TCRbeta chain sequencing. The CDR3 regions of human TCRbeta chains were analyzed by immunosequencing. As for the authors' bioinformatics: Repertoire TCRs were checked for matches against a reference library of SARS-CoV-2-specific TCRs that had been generated using the MIRA antigen-specificity platform. Breadth was defined as the fraction of unique TCRs that were SARS-CoV-2-associated, and depth was defined as the fraction of total T cells that were SARS-CoV-2-associated. Using the MIRA data, each spike-specific TCR was mapped to the spike region that the TCR reacts to and placed in a CD4 or CD8 class. Log10-transformed breadth and depth values were compared by one-way ANOVA with Sidak's multiple comparisons tests. Held by TCRdb, this immuneACCESS table contains in-frame sequences only and omits some clones. Under half of the omission traces to an unresolved V gene where checked; the cause of the rest is unknown. The V and J calls and clone size are taken from that table; D and trimming were inferred from the DNA. The sample table shows under 100,000 clones, and over 85% are seen once. Clones ranked in the top ten supply approximately 5.3% of the sample.

Overall results and qualifications from the work: Participants were mostly white British and included more females than males, and it was suggested by the authors that clonal diversity may have been underestimated. In the small 56-69-year group, the increase in depth fell short of significance, most likely because of low power. Because no day 14 peak-response samples were available, repertoires were characterized only after the peak T cell response. Reportedly, almost half of the unique spike-specific TCRs recognized epitopes lying outside the regions that are mutated in the B.1.351 and B.1.1.7 variants. Only six or seven AZD1222 recipients were SARS-CoV-2 seropositive at baseline, limiting conclusions about previously exposed vaccinees. The vaccine-associated CD4 TCRs covered the entire spike protein, and the dominant responses fell in regions 160-218 and 743-854. After two AZD1222 doses, both the breadth and the depth of spike-specific TCRs were significantly higher than at day 0 and than in MenACWY recipients.

As concerns this clone: Its antigen specificity is not known. Nothing much larger sits one base from this clone, and base qualities are not available.

The input for sequencing was peripheral blood, taken 28 days after the second AZD1222 dose. This receptor was taken from an adult who received the AZD1222 COVID-19 vaccine. The receptor chain draws on TRBV27 and TRBJ1-2; the D gene is perhaps TRBD1, from 6 matching bases. CDR3 loop: CASSFTGRHGYTF. The DNA reads as follows: TGTGCCAGCAGTTTTACAGGGAGGCATGGCTACACCTTC.